Below, 18 T cell receptor beta chains from the same sample are listed, as sequenced in a study of T cell repertoires in cytomegalovirus infection. TCRdb recomputed calls from the reads with MiXCR, one row per CDR3 protein. The sample lists some 700,000 distinct CDR3 sequences; roughly 36% were seen once. The material sequenced was PBMCs. The receptors derive from a human donor in good health (CMV status not recorded). Some clones in this sample may be carry-over from other donors' samples.

This clonotype was counted a few times. The chain has TRBV3-1 and TRBJ2-2; D is undetermined. Germline assignment: CDR1 LGHDT and CDR2 YNNKEL (reference sequence). This CDR3 contains 14 residues. Trimming shortened V by 4 bases and J by 2 bases, and 8 bases separated the two germline ends. CDR3 residues: CASSPPANTGELFF. In DNA, the CDR3 is TGTGCCAGCAGCCCTCCCGCAAACACCGGGGAGCTGTTTTTT.

The V gene is TRBV7-6, the J gene TRBJ2-5, with D maybe TRBD2 (6 bases). Trimming cost V 3 bases and J 5 bases, with 16 bases left between them. Germline V gene lookup returns CDR1 SGHVS and CDR2 FNYEAQ. The CDR3 has 15 amino acids. Written as DNA, the CDR3 is TGTGCCAGCAGCTTGAGCGGGCGAGGTCTCGAGACCCAGTACTTC. Its protein is CASSLSGRGLETQYF.

The rearrangement links TRBV3-1 to TRBJ2-3, with D perhaps TRBD2 (6 bases). The CDR3 contains 15 residues. CDR1 is LGHDT and CDR2 is YNNKEL in the germline V gene (reference sequence). The V and J ends lost 4 bases and 6 bases respectively, with 17 bases between them. In DNA, the CDR3 is TGTGCCAGCAGCCGCGGGACTTCCCCCGCGGATACGCAGTATTTT. This encodes CASSRGTSPADTQYF.

Points on this clonotype: Being one base from a much bigger clone, this may be a read error. The rearrangement uses TRBV6-5 and TRBJ1-1; D is ambiguous. This CDR3 has 13 residues. CDR1 is MNHEY and CDR2 is SVGAGI in the germline V gene. The CDR3 nucleotides read TGTTCCAGCAGGCAGGAATCGCATACTGAAGCTTTCTTT. It specifies CSSRQESHTEAFF.

This clonotype was recorded many times. The rearrangement uses TRBV19 and TRBJ1-2; 8 bases line up with TRBD1. This CDR3 is built from 14 residues. Germline V gene lookup returns CDR1 LNHDA and CDR2 SQIVND (reference sequence). V shed 6 bases and J 3 bases; nucleotides not matched to a gene: 6. This chain's CDR3 is CASSTGDRYYGYTF. The CDR3 DNA reads as TGTGCCAGTAGCACGGGGGACAGGTACTATGGCTACACCTTC.

At least ten counts were recorded for this clonotype. This sequence joins TRBV10-3 and TRBJ1-3, with unresolved D. The germline V and J ends were trimmed by 8 bases and 4 bases, with 12 bases remaining between them. The CDR3 contains 13 residues. The germline V gene has CDR1 ENHRY and CDR2 SYGVKD. CDR3 region: CAIREEGGNTIYF. In DNA form, the CDR3 reads TGTGCCATCCGGGAGGAAGGCGGAAACACCATATATTTT.

The sample holds a few counts of this clonotype. The chain is built from TRBV9 and TRBJ2-1; TRBD2 agrees at 8 bases. Germline CDR1 reads SGDLS; CDR2 reads YYNGEE. The V segment lost 0 bases and the J segment 3 bases; nucleotides outside the gene matches: 2. The CDR3 is 15 amino acids. The CDR3 DNA reads TGTGCCAGCAGCGTAGCAAGCGGGGGCTACAATGAGCAGTTCTTC. Protein sequence: CASSVASGGYNEQFF.

This clonotype was counted between two and nine times. V and J are TRBV6-1 and TRBJ2-4; tentatively, D is TRBD1 (6 bases). This CDR3 is 16 amino acids long. CDR1 is MNHNS and CDR2 is SASEGT in the germline V gene. V dropped 1 base and J dropped 1 base, with 11 bases sitting between them. The CDR3 loop is CASSEVLGAAKNIQYF. The CDR3, as DNA: TGTGCCAGCAGTGAAGTGTTGGGGGCCGCCAAAAACATTCAGTACTTC.

The DNA of the CDR3 is TGTGCCACCAGAGGGGGTGACATTCAGTACTTC. Translating it yields CATRGGDIQYF. The chain uses TRBV28 and TRBJ2-4; a possible D gene is TRBD1 (6 bases). V was clipped by 10 bases and J by 8 bases, with 12 bases between them. The CDR3 loop spans 11 amino acids. CDR1 and CDR2 from the germline V gene are MDHEN and SYDVKM.

With regard to this clonotype: No conserved phenylalanine or tryptophan is present at the end of the CDR3, so a read error is the likely explanation. The V and J genes are TRBV7-2 and TRBJ2-7; perhaps TRBD2 as D (5 bases). The germline gives CDR1 SGHTA, CDR2 FQGNSA. The CDR3 length is 15 residues. With 5 bases removed from V and 5 bases from J, the gap between germline ends came to 19 bases. CDR3 sequence reads: CASSTKRTPGDEQYL. DNA for the CDR3: TGTGCCAGCAGCACAAAAAGGACCCCCGGGGACGAGCAGTACTTA.

CDR3 nucleotides: TGTGCCAGCAGCTCCACTCGACAGGGAATAGGCTATGGCTACACCTTC. Its protein is CASSSTRQGIGYGYTF. This chain joins TRBV7-9 and TRBJ1-2; 7 nucleotides agree with TRBD1. V lost 4 bases and J lost 4; bases outside the gene matches: 12. CDR3 length: 16 amino acids. The germline CDR1 and CDR2 sequences are SEHNR and FQNEAQ (reference sequence). The whole variable domain, remainder taken from reference TRBV7-9 and TRBJ1-2, is DTGVSQNPRHKITKRGQNVTFRCDPISEHNRLYWYRQTLGQGPEFLTYFQNEAQLEKSRLLSDRFSAERPKGSFSTLEIQRTEQGDSAMYLCASSSTRQGIGYGYTFGSGTRLTVV.

On this clonotype: A much larger clone differs from this one at a single base, so this may be a read error. This rearrangement joins TRBV7-2 to TRBJ2-3, with D possibly matching TRBD1 (5 bases). This CDR3 comprises 15 residues. V dropped 4 bases and J dropped 2 bases, with 13 bases sitting between them. CDR1 and CDR2 from the germline V gene are SGHTA and FQGNSA. CDR3 region: CASSSKGSSTDTQYF. DNA for the CDR3: TGTGCCAGCAGCTCAAAGGGGTCCTCCACAGATACGCAGTATTTT.

The chain has TRBV19 and TRBJ1-1; D not certain. Per the germline V gene, CDR1 is LNHDA and CDR2 is SQIVND (reference sequence). The CDR3 spans 16 residues. Trimming took off 5 bases at V and 5 bases at J, with 21 bases between the two ends. Written as DNA, the CDR3 is TGTGCCAGTAGTCGGGCGCAGGAGGTTGGGTCAACTGAAGCTTTCTTT. Translating it yields CASSRAQEVGSTEAFF. The full variable domain, rest sourced from reference TRBV19 and TRBJ1-1, is DGGITQSPKYLFRKEGQNVTLSCEQNLNHDAMYWYRQDPGQGLRLIYYSQIVNDFQKGDIAEGYSVSREKKESFPLTVTSAQKNPTAFYLCASSRAQEVGSTEAFFGQGTRLTVV.

The chain carries TRBV6-1 and TRBJ2-3; 7 nucleotides match TRBD2. The CDR3 contains 14 residues. Germline CDR1 and CDR2: MNHNS and SASEGT. Trimming took 8 bases from V and 0 from J; bases not matched to a gene: 5. Here the CDR3 DNA reads TGTGCCAGCGGATCACTAGCGAGCACAGATACGCAGTATTTT. Protein: CASGSLASTDTQYF.

This sequence joins TRBV28 and TRBJ2-1; 9 nucleotides line up with TRBD2. There are 14 residues in the CDR3. Germline assignment: CDR1 MDHEN and CDR2 SYDVKM. Losses at the gene ends were 8 bases for V and 5 bases for J; bases not matched to a gene: 7. The CDR3 loop reads CASYEASGNNEQFF. The CDR3 coding sequence is TGTGCCAGCTACGAGGCTAGCGGGAACAATGAGCAGTTCTTC.

J is TRBJ2-7 and V is TRBV20-1, with D tentatively TRBD1 or TRBD2 (5 bases each). The CDR3 length is 13 residues. Germline V gene sequence: CDR1 DFQATT, CDR2 SNEGSKA (reference sequence). V lost 0 bases, J lost 2 bases, and 8 bases lay in between. CDR3 amino acids: CSAREPGPYEQYF. The CDR3 DNA is TGCAGTGCTAGAGAACCGGGACCCTACGAGCAGTACTTC.

This clonotype has more than one count but fewer than ten. The gene calls are TRBV7-8 and TRBJ2-3, with 8 positions matching TRBD1. CDR3 length: 14 residues. Trimming cost V 5 bases and J 3 bases; bases outside gene matches: 4. The germline CDR1 and CDR2 sequences are SGHVS and FQNEAQ. The DNA of the CDR3 is TGTGCCAGCAGCACCCGACAGGGGACAGATACGCAGTATTTT. This codes for CASSTRQGTDTQYF.

The rearrangement links TRBV28 to TRBJ1-1, with D tentatively TRBD1 (5 bases). Germline values: CDR1 MDHEN, CDR2 SYDVKM. The CDR3 covers 14 residues. The V end lost 10 bases, the J end lost 1 base, and 16 bases lay between the germline ends. The CDR3 bases are TGTGCCATTAAGCAACCAGGGAAGAACACTGAAGCTTTCTTT. It codes for CAIKQPGKNTEAFF. Variable domain in full (rest from reference TRBV28 and TRBJ1-1): DVKVTQSSRYLVKRTGEKVFLECVQDMDHENMFWYRQDPGLGLRLIYFSYDVKMKEKGDIPEGYSVSREKKERFSLILESASTNQTSMYLCAIKQPGKNTEAFFGQGTRLTVV.